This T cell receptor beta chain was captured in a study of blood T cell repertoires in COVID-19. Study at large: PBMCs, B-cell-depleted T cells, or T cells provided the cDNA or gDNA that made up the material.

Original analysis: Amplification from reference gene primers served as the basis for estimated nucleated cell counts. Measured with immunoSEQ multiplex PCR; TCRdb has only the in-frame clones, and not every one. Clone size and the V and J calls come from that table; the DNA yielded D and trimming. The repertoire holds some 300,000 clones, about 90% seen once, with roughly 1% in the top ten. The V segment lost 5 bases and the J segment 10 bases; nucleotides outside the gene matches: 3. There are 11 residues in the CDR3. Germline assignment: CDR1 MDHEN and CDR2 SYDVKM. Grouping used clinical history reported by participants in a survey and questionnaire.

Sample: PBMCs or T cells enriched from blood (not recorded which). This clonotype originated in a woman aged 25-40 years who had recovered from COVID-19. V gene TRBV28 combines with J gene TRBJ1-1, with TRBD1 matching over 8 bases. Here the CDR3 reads CASSGQGRAFF. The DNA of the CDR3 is TGTGCCAGCAGTGGACAGGGCAGAGCTTTCTTT.